The clone carrying this TCR beta chain was recorded at least ten times. Antigen specificity is unknown. TCRdb independently ran MiXCR on the multiplex PCR reads; one entry per CDR3 protein. The sample yields about 230,000 distinct CDR3 sequences, 32% seen once. These data originate in a study of breast tumors, draining lymph nodes, adjacent tissues. Study results and caveats: Tumors had less TCR diversity than lymph nodes, more than nontumor tissue. Data fit most tumor T cells coming from lymph node, expanding in tumor. The lymph node origin of tumor T cells was framed as consistent with a hypothesis, not demonstrated. Luminal-like breast cancer showed significantly greater tumor-nontumor repertoire similarity than basal-like breast cancer did.

V was trimmed by 8 bases and J by 3 bases, leaving 4 bases between them. Looked up from germline, CDR1 is MDHEN and CDR2 is SYDVKM. CDR3 length equals 10 residues. Axillary draining lymph nodes of breast cancer patients supplied the node samples. The origin of this receptor is a female donor with breast cancer. Some clones in this sample may be carry-over from other donors' samples. The genes are TRBV28 and TRBJ1-2; no clear D gene. The sequenced sample consisted of axillary lymph node tissue. CDR3 bases: TGTGCCAGCTTTTACTATGGCTACACCTTC. This sequence encodes CASFYYGYTF.